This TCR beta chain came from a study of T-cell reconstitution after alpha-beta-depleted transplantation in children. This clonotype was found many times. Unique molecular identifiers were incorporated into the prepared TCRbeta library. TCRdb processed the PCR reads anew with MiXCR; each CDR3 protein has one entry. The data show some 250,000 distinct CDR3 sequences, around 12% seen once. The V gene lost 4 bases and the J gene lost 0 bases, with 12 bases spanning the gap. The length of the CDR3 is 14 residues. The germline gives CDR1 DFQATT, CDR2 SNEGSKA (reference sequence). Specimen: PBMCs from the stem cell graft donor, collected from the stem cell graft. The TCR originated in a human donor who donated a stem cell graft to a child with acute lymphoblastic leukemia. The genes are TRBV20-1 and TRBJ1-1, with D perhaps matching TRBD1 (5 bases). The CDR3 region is CSAMSGGMNTEAFF. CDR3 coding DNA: TGCAGTGCTATGTCCGGGGGGATGAACACTGAAGCTTTCTTT.